This T cell receptor (beta chain) was captured in a study of Ad26.COV2.S vaccination and SARS-CoV-2 variants. Study-wide results and limits: CD8+ and CD4+ T cells specific for spike reportedly responded with substantial breadth after vaccination. Vaccinated and placebo-treated recipients had similar non-spike TCR breadth. Vaccine recipients had higher spike-specific TCR breadth than placebo recipients.

Worth noting for this clone: Its antigen is currently unknown.

Treatment defined: around 19 received Ad26.COV2.S at low or high dose, single or two shots; 5 received placebo; per-sample allocation not given. All samples were drawn on day 63, counting from the first vaccine or placebo injection. Donation came from an adult in Boston who was aged 18-55 years. Germline CDR1 reads SGHKS; CDR2 reads YYEKEE (reference sequence). This CDR3 comprises 15 residues. Trimming stripped 5 bases from V and 2 bases from J, with 16 bases between. Data came from immunoSEQ multiplex PCR; TCRdb stores just in-frame clones and leaves some out. Of around 450,000 clones in the sample, 89% were seen once.

This sequence was found in a person between 18 and 65 years old who received the Ad26.COV2.S COVID-19 vaccine or a placebo. The chain employs TRBV5-5 and TRBJ2-5; D is undetermined. The starting material was peripheral blood, obtained in a trial of Ad26.COV2.S vaccine versus placebo. CDR3 sequence reads: CASSIRAQSQETQYF. CDR3 in DNA: TGTGCCAGCAGTATCCGGGCCCAGAGTCAAGAGACCCAGTACTTC.